The 27 T cell receptor beta chains given below trace back to one sample, sequenced in a study of OX40 agonist ivuxolimab in advanced cancers. The library came from the immunoSEQ multiplex PCR assay. The table was pulled from immuneACCESS by TCRdb, which kept in-frame rearrangements only. Such tables lose some clones; where checked, under half of the loss comes from unresolved V genes, and the rest has no known cause. The sample table shows about 70,000 clones, and over 75% are seen once. The top ten constitute roughly 0.5% of the sample. This material consisted of CD4+ or CD8+ T cells sorted from blood, taken in a trial of the OX40 agonist ivuxolimab. The receptor set was obtained from an adult with an advanced solid tumor such as melanoma, head and neck, liver or kidney cancer.

The chain is built from TRBV6-6 and TRBJ2-7; possible D gene TRBD1, 6 bases. Looked up from germline, CDR1 is MNHNY and CDR2 is SVGAGI (reference sequence). The CDR3 has 14 residues. Trimming pared 8 bases from V and 3 bases from J, leaving 17 bases between. CDR3 amino acids: CASAYVPGVYEQYF. The CDR3 DNA is TGTGCCAGCGCTTACGTCCCAGGGGTCTACGAGCAGTACTTC.

DNA of the CDR3: TGTGCCAGCAGCTTAATGGGCCGCGAGCAGTACTTC. Its translation: CASSLMGREQYF. The chain combines TRBV11-3 with TRBJ2-7; D call uncertain. The germline V gene has CDR1 SGHNT and CDR2 YENEEA. The CDR3 runs to 12 residues. V lost 2 bases and J 6 bases, leaving 8 bases between the germline ends.

The rearrangement links TRBV27 to TRBJ1-1; 8 nucleotides align to TRBD1. The CDR3 has 15 residues. The germline gives CDR1 MNHEY, CDR2 SMNVEV (reference sequence). V was pared by 2 bases and J by 3 bases, with 5 bases of the junction left unmatched. CDR3 protein: CASSLGQGWDTEAFF. As DNA, the CDR3 is TGTGCCAGCAGTTTAGGACAGGGTTGGGACACTGAAGCTTTCTTT.

CDR3 DNA sequence: TGTGCCAGCTCTACCTCCCCTGGCTACGAGCAGTACTTC. Translated: CASSTSPGYEQYF. The rearrangement joins TRBV18 to TRBJ2-7; no clear D. The CDR3 runs 13 residues. Germline lookup yields CDR1 KGHSH and CDR2 LQKENI. Trimming removed 6 bases at V and 3 bases at J, with 12 bases between.

V gene TRBV7-2 combines with J gene TRBJ2-7; tentative D call: TRBD1 (6 bases). V was pared by 5 bases and J by 2 bases, with 16 bases between. Germline V gene lookup returns CDR1 SGHTA and CDR2 FQGNSA. This CDR3 has 15 amino acids. The CDR3 nucleotides read TGTGCCAGCAGCGAAGGACAGAGGGGAGCCTACGAGCAGTACTTC. Residues: CASSEGQRGAYEQYF.

The V call is TRBV19, the J call TRBJ1-4; weak D call: TRBD1 (5 bases). This CDR3 contains 15 residues. Trimming removed 5 bases from V and 2 bases from J, with 12 bases in between. Per germline, CDR1 LNHDA and CDR2 SQIVND (reference sequence). CDR3 in amino acids: CASSPPGSTNEKLFF. The CDR3 DNA reads TGTGCCAGTAGTCCTCCAGGGAGCACTAATGAAAAACTGTTTTTT.

This clone has just a few counts. The gene calls are TRBV2 and TRBJ2-2; D unresolved. This CDR3 comprises 14 residues. CDR1 and CDR2 from the germline V gene are SNHLY and FYNNEI. The ends were cut back, 6 bases at V and 2 bases at J, with 10 bases in the middle. The CDR3 DNA is TGTGCCAGCAGAGAGAACCCAAACACCGGGGAGCTGTTTTTT. Translation gives CASRENPNTGELFF.

This CDR3 is CAISDPGPAAGETQYF. CDR3 nucleotide sequence: TGTGCCATCAGTGACCCGGGACCCGCCGCAGGAGAGACCCAGTACTTC. The genes are TRBV10-3 and TRBJ2-5; D tentatively reads TRBD1 or TRBD2 (5 bases each). Germline CDR1 reads ENHRY; CDR2 reads SYGVKD. The CDR3 runs 16 residues. The V end lost 3 bases, the J end lost 4 bases, and 18 bases lay between the germline ends.

The genes are TRBV30 and TRBJ2-7; the D gene could be TRBD1 or TRBD2 (5 bases each). This CDR3 has 14 amino acids. The germline CDR1 and CDR2 sequences are GTSNPN and SVGIG (reference sequence). The V gene lost 4 bases and the J gene lost 0 bases, with 13 bases spanning the gap. In DNA form, the CDR3 reads TGTGCCTGGAAGTTGCCAGGGAGCTCCTACGAGCAGTACTTC. It codes for CAWKLPGSSYEQYF.

This clone has a single count. The CDR3 reads CASSPPSGLDTQYF. In DNA form, the CDR3 reads TGTGCCAGCTCACCACCTTCGGGGTTAGATACGCAGTATTTT. The chain has TRBV18 and TRBJ2-3, with D possibly TRBD2 on 5 matching bases. The CDR3 runs 14 residues. Germline assignment: CDR1 KGHSH and CDR2 LQKENI. V was pared by 0 bases and J by 5 bases, with 9 bases between.

The genes are TRBV5-4 and TRBJ2-3; D not certain. This CDR3 has 12 residues. Trimming took off 1 base at V and 2 bases at J, with 2 bases between the two ends. CDR1 and CDR2 from the germline V gene are SGHNT and YYREEE (reference sequence). This chain's CDR3 is CASSLYTDTQYF. The CDR3 DNA sequence: TGTGCCAGCAGCTTGTACACAGATACGCAGTATTTT.

The chain links TRBV7-6 to TRBJ2-3; the D is unclear. Trimming stripped 0 bases from V and 2 bases from J, with 9 bases between. CDR3 length: 15 amino acids. Germline lookup yields CDR1 SGHVS and CDR2 FNYEAQ. The CDR3 spells CASSLARASTDTQYF. Here the CDR3 DNA reads TGTGCCAGCAGCTTAGCGCGTGCGTCCACAGATACGCAGTATTTT.

About this clone: Other DNA sequences of this sample code for an identical CDR3. The CDR3 reads CASSFRGLTEAFF. The CDR3 coding sequence is TGTGCCAGCAGCTTCAGGGGGCTCACTGAAGCTTTCTTT. This chain links TRBV7-2 with TRBJ1-1, with 8 nucleotides matching TRBD1. Trimming cost V 3 bases and J 4 bases; bases outside gene matches: 1. This CDR3 is 13 amino acids long. Germline CDR1 is SGHTA and CDR2 is FQGNSA.

V usage is TRBV6-5 and J usage is TRBJ1-1; unclear D gene. Germline V gene lookup returns CDR1 MNHEY and CDR2 SVGAGI. The CDR3 totals 11 residues. V was trimmed by 7 bases and J by 7 bases, leaving 10 bases between them. The CDR3 sequence is CASTFGREAFF. CDR3 bases: TGTGCCAGCACTTTCGGACGTGAAGCTTTCTTT.

The rearrangement uses TRBV28 and TRBJ1-5, with no clear D. The CDR3 covers 15 residues. Per the germline V gene, CDR1 is MDHEN and CDR2 is SYDVKM. V was shortened by 2 bases and J by 0 bases, with 8 bases between the two germline ends. CDR3 nucleotides: TGTGCCAGCAGTTTACCAGTATATAGCAATCAGCCCCAGCATTTT. Translation gives CASSLPVYSNQPQHF.

The genes are TRBV18 and TRBJ1-3; tentatively, D is TRBD1 (5 bases). The V gene's germline CDR1 is KGHSH and CDR2 LQKENI. Trimming left V 4 bases short and J 2 bases short, with 15 bases between. This CDR3 comprises 16 residues. CDR3: CASSLGVRDAGNTIYF. Here the CDR3 DNA reads TGTGCCAGCTCACTCGGGGTCCGGGACGCTGGAAACACCATATATTTT.

The chain is built from TRBV19 and TRBJ2-2, with 9 bases that match TRBD1. Germline CDR1 LNHDA, CDR2 SQIVND (reference sequence). V was clipped by 7 bases and J by 5 bases; unmatched bases: 8. The CDR3 has 15 amino acids. The CDR3 loop is CASNIRDRVTGELFF. The CDR3 DNA reads TGTGCCAGTAATATCCGGGACAGGGTAACCGGGGAGCTGTTTTTT.

J is TRBJ1-6 and V is TRBV6-6; D might be TRBD1 (5 bases). CDR3 length: 12 amino acids. Trimming shortened V by 8 bases and J by 10 bases, and 12 bases separated the two germline ends. Looked up from germline, CDR1 is MNHNY and CDR2 is SVGAGI (reference sequence). CDR3 sequence: CASQQGYSPLHF. DNA for the CDR3: TGTGCCAGCCAGCAGGGATACTCACCCCTCCACTTT.

CDR3 nucleotides: TGTGCCAGCAGTGAGCGCAGCATGAACACTGAAGCTTTCTTT. This codes for CASSERSMNTEAFF. The chain couples TRBV2 to TRBJ1-1; D is unresolved. The germline V and J ends were trimmed by 3 bases and 0 bases, with 8 bases remaining between them. Germline V gene lookup returns CDR1 SNHLY and CDR2 FYNNEI. This CDR3 contains 14 residues.

The V and J genes are TRBV9 and TRBJ2-3; D may be TRBD1 or TRBD2 (6 bases each). Germline loops: CDR1 SGDLS, CDR2 YYNGEE. The length of the CDR3 is 12 residues. V gave up 2 bases and J gave up 8 bases, with 9 bases separating them. Here the CDR3 reads CASSVEGGTQYF. As DNA, the CDR3 is TGTGCCAGCAGCGTTGAGGGGGGTACGCAGTATTTT.

Only one count was recorded for this clone. The J gene is TRBJ2-6, the V gene TRBV15; D is perhaps TRBD1 (5 bases). Germline assignment: CDR1 LNHNV and CDR2 YYDKDF (reference sequence). Trimming pared 0 bases from V and 3 bases from J, leaving 15 bases between. This CDR3 has 18 amino acids. CDR3 sequence (DNA): TGTGCCACCAGCAGAGATTTGCCCAGGGTTGGTGGGGCCAACGTCCTGACTTTC. Encoded protein: CATSRDLPRVGGANVLTF.

This chain uses TRBV5-5 with TRBJ2-5; no firm D call. V lost 5 bases, J lost 2 bases, and 22 bases lay in between. This CDR3 spans 17 amino acids. Germline-derived CDR1 and CDR2 are SGHKS and YYEKEE (reference sequence). CDR3 nucleotides: TGTGCCAGCAGGCTCCCTTTATGGGCCGAAAGTCAAGAGACCCAGTACTTC. This encodes CASRLPLWAESQETQYF.

This clone turned up a few times. The rearrangement joins TRBV30 to TRBJ2-7; the D gene is possibly TRBD1 (5 bases). The CDR3 covers 12 residues. The germline V gene has CDR1 GTSNPN and CDR2 SVGIG (reference sequence). V was pared by 3 bases and J by 4 bases, with 10 bases between. CDR3 nucleotides: TGTGCCTGGAGCAAGGGGTGGTACGAGCAGTACTTC. The encoded protein is CAWSKGWYEQYF.

The J gene is TRBJ1-6, the V gene TRBV11-2; D unresolved. V gave up 2 bases and J gave up 5 bases, with 10 bases separating them. The CDR3 extends over 15 amino acids. Germline V lookup: CDR1 SGHAT, CDR2 FQNNGV. The CDR3 coding sequence is TGTGCCAGCAGCTTAACCCCCAGCCATAATTCACCCCTCCACTTT. This codes for CASSLTPSHNSPLHF.

The chain recombines TRBV6-6 with TRBJ2-2; tentative D call: TRBD2 (6 bases). Germline V lookup: CDR1 MNHNY, CDR2 SVGAGI (reference sequence). The V end lost 7 bases, the J end lost 4 bases, and 13 bases lay between the germline ends. The CDR3 has 14 residues. In nucleotides, the CDR3 is TGTGCCAGCACCCCTGCCGGGGGCACCGGGGAGCTGTTTTTT. As protein: CASTPAGGTGELFF.

The rearrangement uses TRBV6-1 and TRBJ1-2, with a weak D call TRBD1 (5 bases). V gave up 6 bases and J gave up 2 bases, with 13 bases separating them. CDR1 is MNHNS and CDR2 is SASEGT in the germline V gene. The CDR3 has 14 residues. CDR3 amino acids: CASRTGTGNYGYTF. In DNA form, the CDR3 reads TGTGCCAGCAGGACCGGGACGGGAAACTATGGCTACACCTTC.

The chain recombines TRBV27 with TRBJ1-1, with TRBD1 identical over 8 bases. The CDR3 consists of 15 residues. CDR1 and CDR2 from the germline V gene are MNHEY and SMNVEV (reference sequence). The junction had 9 bases not matched to a gene; V was cut back by 4 bases and J by 5 bases. The CDR3 sequence is CASSSPGGARTEAFF. The CDR3 coding sequence is TGTGCCAGCAGTTCACCAGGGGGCGCGAGGACTGAAGCTTTCTTT.